These 5 T cell receptor beta chains were sequenced from one sample in a study of human T cells and chemical hapten exposure. The time point: healthy volunteer bleed at 2 weeks. RNA extraction used unfractionated whole blood as the source of total RNA. TCRdb re-called the RACE reads with MiXCR, one entry per CDR3 protein. The table includes roughly 130,000 distinct CDR3 sequences, approximately 9% detected once. Sequencing input: whole blood. These receptors all stem from a male donor in good health. Some clones in this sample may be carry-over from other donors' samples.

This clonotype was recorded many times. This sequence joins TRBV6-5 and TRBJ2-3; tentative D call: TRBD1 (6 bases). CDR3 size: 15 residues. The V gene lost 7 bases and the J gene lost 7 bases, with 21 bases spanning the gap. CDR1 and CDR2 from the germline V gene are MNHEY and SVGAGI. CDR3 sequence reads: CASTPLGHAVHTQYF. The CDR3 DNA sequence: TGTGCCAGCACTCCCCTGGGACATGCAGTACATACGCAGTATTTT.

This clonotype showed up just a few times. The genes are TRBV11-2 and TRBJ2-2, with D hard to call. V shed 4 bases and J shed 5 bases, with 11 bases lying between them. The length of the CDR3 is 14 residues. The V gene's germline CDR1 is SGHAT and CDR2 FQNNGV. In DNA, the CDR3 is TGTGCCAGCAGCTCCTTCCCAAGGACCGGGGAGCTGTTTTTT. As protein: CASSSFPRTGELFF.

This clonotype has just a few counts. The rearrangement uses TRBV12-3 or TRBV12-4 and TRBJ2-5; D not resolved. The V and J ends lost 3 bases and 0 bases respectively, with 8 bases between them. The CDR3 spans 14 residues. This CDR3 is CASSFGRYQETQYF. The CDR3 DNA is TGTGCCAGCAGTTTCGGACGGTACCAAGAGACCCAGTACTTC.

The V gene is TRBV20-1, the J gene TRBJ1-2; D is undetermined. Germline V gene lookup returns CDR1 DFQATT and CDR2 SNEGSKA (reference sequence). This CDR3 comprises 14 residues. V shed 0 bases and J shed 4 bases, with 12 bases lying between them. Here the CDR3 DNA reads TGCAGTGCTAGAGAAGACTATCGGGCCTATGGCTACACCTTC. It specifies CSAREDYRAYGYTF.

This clonotype was counted a few times. The chain has TRBV28 and TRBJ2-7, with 10 bases that match TRBD2. Germline loops: CDR1 MDHEN, CDR2 SYDVKM. The CDR3 sequence is 16 residues long. With V trimmed by 5 bases and J by 2 bases, 9 bases remained unmatched. CDR3 in amino acids: CASSPSGLAEPYEQYF. The CDR3 bases are TGTGCCAGCAGTCCCTCCGGACTAGCGGAACCCTACGAGCAGTACTTC.